This T cell receptor beta chain was obtained from a study of OX40 agonist ivuxolimab in advanced cancers. Study in general: Dose-escalation patients had hepatocellular carcinoma, melanoma, renal cell or head and neck cancer.

Looked up from germline, CDR1 is ENHRY and CDR2 is SYGVKD. The CDR3 sequence is 12 residues long. Between the trimmed V and J ends, which lost 8 bases and 8 bases, there was a span of 15 bases. TCRdb keeps only in-frame clones here, not all; method: immunoSEQ multiplex PCR. The sample has tens of thousands of clones, over 75% seen once. This clone was recorded only once. Its antigen remains unidentified. Study-level results: In general, CD8+ T cells held more expanded clones than CD4+ did, on average.

Patients were ineligible given autoimmune disease history or systemic immunosuppression. The receptor was isolated from an adult with an advanced solid tumor such as melanoma, head and neck, liver or kidney cancer. This rearrangement joins TRBV10-3 to TRBJ1-1, with D unresolved. The source was CD4+ or CD8+ T cells sorted from blood, collected in a trial of the OX40 agonist ivuxolimab. CDR3 residues: CAISPITGEAFF. CDR3 coding DNA: TGTGCCATCTCACCAATCACTGGAGAAGCTTTCTTT.